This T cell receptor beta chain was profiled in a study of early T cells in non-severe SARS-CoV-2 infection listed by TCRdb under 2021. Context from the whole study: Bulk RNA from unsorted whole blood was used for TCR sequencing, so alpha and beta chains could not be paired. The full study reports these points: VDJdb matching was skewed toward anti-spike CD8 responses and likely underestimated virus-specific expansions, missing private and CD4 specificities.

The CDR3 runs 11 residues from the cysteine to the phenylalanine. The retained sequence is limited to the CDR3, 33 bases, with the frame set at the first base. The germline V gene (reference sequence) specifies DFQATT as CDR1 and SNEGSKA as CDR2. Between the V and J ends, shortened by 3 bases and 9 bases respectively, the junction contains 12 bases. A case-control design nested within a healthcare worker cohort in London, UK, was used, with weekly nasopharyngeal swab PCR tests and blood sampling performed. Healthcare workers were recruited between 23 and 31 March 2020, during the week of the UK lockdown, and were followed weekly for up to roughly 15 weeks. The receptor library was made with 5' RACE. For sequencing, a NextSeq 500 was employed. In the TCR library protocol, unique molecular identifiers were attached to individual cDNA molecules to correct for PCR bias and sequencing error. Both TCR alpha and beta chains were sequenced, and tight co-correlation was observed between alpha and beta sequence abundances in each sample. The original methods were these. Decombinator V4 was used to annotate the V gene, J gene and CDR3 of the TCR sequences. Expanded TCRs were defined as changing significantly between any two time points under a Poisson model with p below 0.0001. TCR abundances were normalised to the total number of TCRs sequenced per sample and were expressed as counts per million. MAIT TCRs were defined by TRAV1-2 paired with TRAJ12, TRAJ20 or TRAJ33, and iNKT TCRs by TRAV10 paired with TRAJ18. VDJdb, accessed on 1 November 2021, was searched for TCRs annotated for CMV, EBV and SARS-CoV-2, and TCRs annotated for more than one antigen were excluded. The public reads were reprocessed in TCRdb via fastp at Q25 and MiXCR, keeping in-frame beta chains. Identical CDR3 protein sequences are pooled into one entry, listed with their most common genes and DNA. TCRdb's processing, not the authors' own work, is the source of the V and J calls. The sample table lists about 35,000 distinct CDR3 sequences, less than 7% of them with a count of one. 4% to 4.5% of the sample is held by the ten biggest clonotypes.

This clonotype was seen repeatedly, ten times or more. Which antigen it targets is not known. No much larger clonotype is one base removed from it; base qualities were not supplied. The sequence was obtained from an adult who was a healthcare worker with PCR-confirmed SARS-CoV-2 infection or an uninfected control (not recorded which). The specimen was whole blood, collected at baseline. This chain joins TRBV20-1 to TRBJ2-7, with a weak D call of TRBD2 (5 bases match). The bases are TGCAGTGCTAGTGACCGTGAGGGGCAGTACTTC. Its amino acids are CSASDREGQYF.